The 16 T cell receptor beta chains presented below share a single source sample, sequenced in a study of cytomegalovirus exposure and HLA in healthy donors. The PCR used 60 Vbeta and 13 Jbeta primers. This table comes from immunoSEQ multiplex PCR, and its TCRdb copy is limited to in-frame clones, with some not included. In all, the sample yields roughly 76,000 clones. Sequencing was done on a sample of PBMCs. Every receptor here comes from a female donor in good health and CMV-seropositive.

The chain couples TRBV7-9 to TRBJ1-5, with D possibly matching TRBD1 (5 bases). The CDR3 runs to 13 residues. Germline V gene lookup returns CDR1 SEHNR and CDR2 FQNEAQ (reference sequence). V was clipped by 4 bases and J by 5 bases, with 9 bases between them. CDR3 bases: TGTGCCAGCAGCTCCGCGGGGGATCAGCCCCAGCATTTT. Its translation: CASSSAGDQPQHF.

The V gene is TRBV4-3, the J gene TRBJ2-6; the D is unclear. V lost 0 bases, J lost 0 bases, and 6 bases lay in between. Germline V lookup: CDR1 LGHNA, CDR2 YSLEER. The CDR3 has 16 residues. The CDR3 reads CASSQDSNSGANVLTF. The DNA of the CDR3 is TGCGCCAGCAGCCAAGATTCCAACTCTGGGGCCAACGTCCTGACTTTC.

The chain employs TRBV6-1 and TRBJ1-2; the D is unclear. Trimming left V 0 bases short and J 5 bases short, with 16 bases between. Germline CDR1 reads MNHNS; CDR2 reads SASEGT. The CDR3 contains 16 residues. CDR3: CASSEAGGMIIYGYTF. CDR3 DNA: TGTGCCAGCAGTGAAGCGGGAGGGATGATAATTTATGGCTACACCTTC.

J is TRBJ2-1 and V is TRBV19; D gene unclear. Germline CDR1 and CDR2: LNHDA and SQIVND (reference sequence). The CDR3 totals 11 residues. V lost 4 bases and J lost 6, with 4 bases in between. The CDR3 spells CASSTSNEQFF. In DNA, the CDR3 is TGTGCCAGTAGTACGAGCAATGAGCAGTTCTTC.

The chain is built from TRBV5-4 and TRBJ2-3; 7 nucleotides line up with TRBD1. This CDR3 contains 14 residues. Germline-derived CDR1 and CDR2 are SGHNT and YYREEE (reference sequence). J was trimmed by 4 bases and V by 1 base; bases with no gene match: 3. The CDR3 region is CASSLYRGPDTQYF. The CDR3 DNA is TGTGCCAGCAGCTTGTACAGGGGCCCAGATACGCAGTATTTT.

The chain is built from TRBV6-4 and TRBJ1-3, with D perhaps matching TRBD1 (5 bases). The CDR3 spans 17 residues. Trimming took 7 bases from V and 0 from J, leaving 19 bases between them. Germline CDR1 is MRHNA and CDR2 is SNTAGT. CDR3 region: CASKYPWTPNSGNTIYF. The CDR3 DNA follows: TGTGCCAGCAAATACCCTTGGACACCGAACTCTGGAAACACCATATATTTT.

CDR3 DNA sequence: TGTGCCAGCAGCTGGTCCTCAGGGGGAGACTACGAGCAGTACTTC. It specifies CASSWSSGGDYEQYF. J is TRBJ2-7 and V is TRBV7-2; 7 bases are shared with TRBD1. CDR1 is SGHTA, CDR2 FQGNSA, per germline. The CDR3 has 15 residues. Trimming took 4 bases from V and 3 from J; bases not matched to a gene: 9.

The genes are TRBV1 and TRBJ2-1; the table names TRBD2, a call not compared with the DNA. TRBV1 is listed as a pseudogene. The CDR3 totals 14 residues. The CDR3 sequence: CTSSQVPRECEQFF. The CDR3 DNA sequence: TGCACCAGCAGCCAAGTCCCCCGGGAGTGTGAGCAGTTCTTC.

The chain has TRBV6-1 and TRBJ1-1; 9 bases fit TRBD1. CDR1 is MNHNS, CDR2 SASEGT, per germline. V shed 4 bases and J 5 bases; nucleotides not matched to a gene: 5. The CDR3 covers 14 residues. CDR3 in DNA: TGTGCCAGCAGTGGCGACAGGGGGGGAACTGAAGCTTTCTTT. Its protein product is CASSGDRGGTEAFF.

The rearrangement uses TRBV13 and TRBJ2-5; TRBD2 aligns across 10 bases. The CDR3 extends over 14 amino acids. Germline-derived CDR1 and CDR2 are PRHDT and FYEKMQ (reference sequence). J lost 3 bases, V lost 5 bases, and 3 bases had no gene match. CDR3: CASSHGLAEETQYF. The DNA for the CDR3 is TGTGCCAGCAGCCACGGACTAGCGGAAGAGACCCAGTACTTC.

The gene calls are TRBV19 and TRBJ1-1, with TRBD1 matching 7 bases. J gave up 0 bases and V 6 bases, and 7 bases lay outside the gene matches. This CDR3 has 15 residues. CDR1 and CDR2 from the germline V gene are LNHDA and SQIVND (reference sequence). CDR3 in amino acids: CASSYPTGMNTEAFF. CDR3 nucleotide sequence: TGTGCCAGTAGCTATCCGACAGGGATGAACACTGAAGCTTTCTTT. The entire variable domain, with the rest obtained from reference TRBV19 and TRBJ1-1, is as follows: DGGITQSPKYLFRKEGQNVTLSCEQNLNHDAMYWYRQDPGQGLRLIYYSQIVNDFQKGDIAEGYSVSREKKESFPLTVTSAQKNPTAFYLCASSYPTGMNTEAFFGQGTRLTVV.

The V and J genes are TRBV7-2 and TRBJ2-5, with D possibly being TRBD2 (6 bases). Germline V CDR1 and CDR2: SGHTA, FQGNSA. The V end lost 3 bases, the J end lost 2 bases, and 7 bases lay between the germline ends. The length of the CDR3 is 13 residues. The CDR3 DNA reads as TGTGCCAGCAGCTTGACTAGACAAGAGACCCAGTACTTC. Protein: CASSLTRQETQYF. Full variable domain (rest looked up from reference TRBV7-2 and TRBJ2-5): GAGVSQSPSNKVTEKGKDVELRCDPISGHTALYWYRQSLGQGLEFLIYFQGNSAPDKSGLPSDRFSAERTGGSVSTLTIQRTQQEDSAVYLCASSLTRQETQYFGPGTRLLVL.

CDR3 sequence: CASSARGGPTYEQYF. CDR3 DNA: TGTGCCAGCAGCGCGCGCGGGGGACCTACCTACGAGCAGTACTTC. The chain combines TRBV7-2 with TRBJ2-7; 7 bases are shared with TRBD2. The CDR3 runs to 15 residues. J gave up 2 bases and V 5 bases, and 9 bases lay outside the gene matches. Germline lookup yields CDR1 SGHTA and CDR2 FQGNSA.

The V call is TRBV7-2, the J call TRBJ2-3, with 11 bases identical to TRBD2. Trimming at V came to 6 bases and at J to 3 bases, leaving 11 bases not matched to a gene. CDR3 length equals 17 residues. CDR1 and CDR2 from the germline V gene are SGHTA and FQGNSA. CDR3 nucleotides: TGTGCCAGCAGACGTCGACTAGCGGGAATTGGGACAGATACGCAGTATTTT. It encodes CASRRRLAGIGTDTQYF. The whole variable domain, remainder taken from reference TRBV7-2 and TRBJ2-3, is GAGVSQSPSNKVTEKGKDVELRCDPISGHTALYWYRQSLGQGLEFLIYFQGNSAPDKSGLPSDRFSAERTGGSVSTLTIQRTQQEDSAVYLCASRRRLAGIGTDTQYFGPGTRLTVL.

CDR3 coding DNA: TGTGCCAGCTCCCGGTTAAGTAGCGGGACCTACGAGCAGTACTTC. This codes for CASSRLSSGTYEQYF. The chain joins TRBV27 to TRBJ2-7, with 8 bases lining up with TRBD2. The CDR3 has 15 residues. Germline CDR1 is MNHEY and CDR2 is SMNVEV (reference sequence). The junction had 11 bases not matched to a gene; V was cut back by 8 bases and J by 2 bases.

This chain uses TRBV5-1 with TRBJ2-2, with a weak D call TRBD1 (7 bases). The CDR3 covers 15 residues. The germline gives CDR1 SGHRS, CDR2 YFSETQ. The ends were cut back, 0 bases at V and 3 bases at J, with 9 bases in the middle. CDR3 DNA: TGCGCCAGCAGCTTGGTCAGGGGGGACACCGGGGAGCTGTTTTTT. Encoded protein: CASSLVRGDTGELFF.